The 21 T cell receptor beta chains below all came from one sample that was sequenced in a study of blood T cell repertoires in COVID-19. The table came from immunoSEQ multiplex PCR; TCRdb's copy has only in-frame clones and leaves some out. The sample lists more than 90,000 clones; roughly nine tenths were seen once. Material for sequencing was peripheral blood. These TCRs come from a woman aged 55-69 years with COVID-19, enrolled during active disease.

A word on this clone: One junction end disagrees with the germline gene, perhaps due to a read error. The chain couples TRBV18 to TRBJ2-1, with D tentatively TRBD1 (5 bases). This CDR3 contains 16 residues. Germline CDR1 reads KGHSH; CDR2 reads LQKENI. The CDR3 sequence: CASSPKTGNSYTEQFF. The CDR3 nucleotides are TGTGCCAGCTCACCAAAAACAGGTAACTCCTACACTGAGCAGTTCTTC.

This clone is a singleton in its sample. This sequence joins TRBV2 and TRBJ2-2; D is ambiguous. CDR1 and CDR2 from the germline V gene are SNHLY and FYNNEI. The CDR3 contains 14 residues. V was clipped by 6 bases and J by 0 bases, with 8 bases between them. CDR3 DNA sequence: TGTGCCAGCAGAGTAGAACCGAACACCGGGGAGCTGTTTTTT. It is translated as CASRVEPNTGELFF.

The chain recombines TRBV10-3 with TRBJ1-1; TRBD1 aligns across 7 bases. The CDR3 is made up of 14 amino acids. V lost 6 bases and J lost 7; bases outside the gene matches: 11. The germline CDR1 and CDR2 sequences are ENHRY and SYGVKD. CDR3 sequence reads: CAIRKPGQPNEAFF. DNA of the CDR3: TGTGCCATCAGAAAACCGGGACAGCCCAATGAAGCTTTCTTT.

The chain links TRBV9 to TRBJ2-2, with a tentative D call TRBD2 (6 bases). The CDR3 runs 14 residues. CDR1 is SGDLS, CDR2 YYNGEE, per germline. Trimming removed 5 bases from V and 2 bases from J, with 10 bases in between. This CDR3 reads CASRGTSNTGELFF. For the CDR3, the DNA is TGTGCCAGCAGGGGAACTAGCAACACCGGGGAGCTGTTTTTT.

The genes are TRBV7-3 and TRBJ1-2; tentatively, D is TRBD1 (5 bases). V lost 3 bases, J lost 8 bases, and 13 bases lay in between. CDR1 is SGHTA and CDR2 is FQGTGA in the germline V gene. The CDR3 has 13 amino acids. In DNA form, the CDR3 reads TGTGCCAGCAGCTTTCGGGACTTAAGAGGCTACACCTTC. This encodes CASSFRDLRGYTF.

This clone was picked up a small number of times. The chain recombines TRBV10-3 with TRBJ1-6; 8 positions agree with TRBD1. The trim removed 6 bases at V and 7 bases at J, leaving 5 bases unmatched. This CDR3 comprises 14 residues. Germline loops: CDR1 ENHRY, CDR2 SYGVKD. The CDR3 DNA is TGTGCCATCAGAGGACAGGGACAGAATTCACCCCTCCACTTT. Protein: CAIRGQGQNSPLHF.

V usage is TRBV24-1 and J usage is TRBJ1-2, with TRBD1 matching over 9 bases. J lost 6 bases, V lost 4 bases, and 2 bases had no gene match. The CDR3 runs to 13 residues. The V gene's germline CDR1 is KGHDR and CDR2 SFDVKD. In DNA form, the CDR3 reads TGTGCCACCAGTGAGGGGACAGGGAATGGCTACACCTTC. Its translation: CATSEGTGNGYTF.

The chain employs TRBV19 and TRBJ2-3; D ambiguous. V was clipped by 7 bases and J by 0 bases, with 11 bases between them. Germline V gene data show CDR1 as LNHDA and CDR2 as SQIVND (reference sequence). The CDR3 loop spans 14 amino acids. CDR3 protein: CASKSFSSTDTQYF. The CDR3, as DNA: TGTGCCAGTAAAAGCTTCTCGAGCACAGATACGCAGTATTTT.

The chain combines TRBV6-6 with TRBJ1-6, with TRBD1 matching 9 bases. Germline-derived CDR1 and CDR2 are MNHNY and SVGAGI (reference sequence). Trimming at V came to 5 bases and at J to 3 bases, leaving 8 bases not matched to a gene. The CDR3 spans 17 residues. The CDR3 region has the DNA TGTGCCAGCAGTCACCGGGGGACAGGGCTCTATAATTCACCCCTCCACTTT. Translating it yields CASSHRGTGLYNSPLHF.

The V and J genes are TRBV6-5 and TRBJ1-1; D might be TRBD1 (5 bases). Per the germline V gene, CDR1 is MNHEY and CDR2 is SVGAGI. The CDR3 totals 13 residues. The V end lost 6 bases, the J end lost 1 base, and 9 bases lay between the germline ends. CDR3 coding DNA: TGTGCCAGCAGGCGACAGCCGAACACTGAAGCTTTCTTT. The encoded protein is CASRRQPNTEAFF.

The chain links TRBV19 to TRBJ1-5; D remains ambiguous. The V gene's germline CDR1 is LNHDA and CDR2 SQIVND (reference sequence). The CDR3 loop spans 14 amino acids. V was trimmed by 5 bases and J by 2 bases, leaving 10 bases between them. The DNA for the CDR3 is TGTGCCAGTAGTTATTTTGGAGGCAATCAGCCCCAGCATTTT. It translates to CASSYFGGNQPQHF.

The genes are TRBV5-8 and TRBJ1-5; 7 nucleotides agree with TRBD1. The CDR3 is 12 amino acids. Germline V gene lookup returns CDR1 SGHTS and CDR2 YDEGEE. After removal of 9 bases from V and 4 bases from J, the junction contained 4 bases not matched to a gene. The CDR3 loop reads CATGDRNQPQHF. DNA of the CDR3: TGTGCCACCGGGGACAGAAATCAGCCCCAGCATTTT.

The gene calls are TRBV5-1 and TRBJ2-3; D remains unclear. V was trimmed by 4 bases and J by 3 bases, leaving 15 bases between them. The CDR3 extends over 15 amino acids. From germline, CDR1 is SGHRS and CDR2 YFSETQ. CDR3 DNA sequence: TGCGCCAGCAGCCCGTCAGGTCCCCATACAGATACGCAGTATTTT. It is translated as CASSPSGPHTDTQYF.

The chain joins TRBV30 to TRBJ1-5; D uncertain. The V gene's germline CDR1 is GTSNPN and CDR2 SVGIG (reference sequence). The CDR3 loop spans 14 amino acids. V shed 3 bases and J shed 5 bases, with 14 bases lying between them. The CDR3 is CAWRFSGGDQPQHF. In DNA form, the CDR3 reads TGTGCCTGGAGATTTTCAGGCGGGGATCAGCCCCAGCATTTT. The complete variable domain, with remaining parts taken from reference TRBV30 and TRBJ1-5, reads SQTIHQWPATLVQPVGSPLSLECTVEGTSNPNLYWYRQAAGRGLQLLFYSVGIGQISSEVPQNLSASRPQDRQFILSSKKLLLSDSGFYLCAWRFSGGDQPQHFGDGTRLSIL.

This chain links TRBV9 with TRBJ1-5; D perhaps matches TRBD1 (5 bases). Deletions cut 7 bases from V and 0 bases from J, with 20 bases between. Per the germline V gene, CDR1 is SGDLS and CDR2 is YYNGEE. CDR3 length: 17 residues. Here the CDR3 reads CASGARAGSASNQPQHF. DNA for the CDR3: TGTGCCAGCGGCGCCAGGGCCGGCTCGGCTAGCAATCAGCCCCAGCATTTT.

This chain connects TRBV19 to TRBJ2-1; 11 bases map to TRBD2. The CDR3 is 14 amino acids. The germline CDR1 and CDR2 sequences are LNHDA and SQIVND (reference sequence). Unmatched junction bases numbered 4, after V lost 5 bases and J lost 7 bases. CDR3 sequence reads: CASSSSGGFNEQFF. The CDR3 DNA follows: TGTGCCAGTAGTTCTAGCGGGGGGTTTAATGAGCAGTTCTTC.

This clone appeared a single time. The CDR3, as DNA: TGTGCCAGCAGTGCCTACGGACAGGGACCGGGATATGGCTACACCTTC. Its protein product is CASSAYGQGPGYGYTF. The V gene is TRBV6-1, the J gene TRBJ1-2, with 8 bases identical to TRBD1. The CDR3 runs 16 residues. The germline V gene encodes CDR1 MNHNS and CDR2 SASEGT. The V and J ends lost 4 bases and 5 bases, in that order; junction bases with no gene match: 12.

The chain has TRBV20-1 and TRBJ2-2; D is undetermined. The CDR3 is made up of 11 amino acids. Trimming took 5 bases from V and 6 from J, leaving 7 bases between them. Germline V gene lookup returns CDR1 DFQATT and CDR2 SNEGSKA (reference sequence). The CDR3 sequence: CSAPLPGELFF. In DNA form, the CDR3 reads TGCAGTGCTCCTCTTCCCGGGGAGCTGTTTTTT.

The chain combines TRBV28 with TRBJ2-2; tentative D call: TRBD1 (6 bases). The CDR3 length is 15 residues. The V end was cut by 2 bases, the J end by 3 bases, with 10 bases between. The germline CDR1 and CDR2 sequences are MDHEN and SYDVKM. The CDR3 nucleotides read TGTGCCAGCAGTTTACCAGGGGCGGACACCGGGGAGCTGTTTTTT. Translating it yields CASSLPGADTGELFF.

The chain couples TRBV28 to TRBJ1-4, with D possibly being TRBD1 (5 bases). The germline CDR1 and CDR2 sequences are MDHEN and SYDVKM. The CDR3 runs 14 residues. The V gene lost 5 bases and the J gene lost 8 bases, with 15 bases spanning the gap. The CDR3 bases are TGTGCCAGCAGTCTCGGGGGGGTGAGGGAAAAACTGTTTTTT. Amino acid sequence: CASSLGGVREKLFF.

The V gene is TRBV19, the J gene TRBJ2-2, with D tentatively TRBD2 (6 bases). Trimming took off 6 bases at V and 5 bases at J, with 13 bases between the two ends. Germline V gives CDR1 LNHDA, CDR2 SQIVND (reference sequence). The CDR3 is 14 residues long. The CDR3 nucleotides are TGTGCCAGTAGCCCATCGGGGGAAACCGGGGAGCTGTTTTTT. This sequence encodes CASSPSGETGELFF.